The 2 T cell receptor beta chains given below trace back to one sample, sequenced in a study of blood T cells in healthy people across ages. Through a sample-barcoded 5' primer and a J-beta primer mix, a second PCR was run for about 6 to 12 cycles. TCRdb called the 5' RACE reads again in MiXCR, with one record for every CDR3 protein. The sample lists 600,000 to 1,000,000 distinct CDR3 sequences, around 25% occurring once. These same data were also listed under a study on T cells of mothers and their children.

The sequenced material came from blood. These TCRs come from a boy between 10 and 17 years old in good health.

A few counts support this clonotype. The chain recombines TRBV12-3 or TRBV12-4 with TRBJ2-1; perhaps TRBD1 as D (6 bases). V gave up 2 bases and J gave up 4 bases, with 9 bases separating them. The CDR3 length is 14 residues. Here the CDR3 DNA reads TGTGCCAGCAGTTTATGGGACAAGTACAATGAGCAGTTCTTC. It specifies CASSLWDKYNEQFF.

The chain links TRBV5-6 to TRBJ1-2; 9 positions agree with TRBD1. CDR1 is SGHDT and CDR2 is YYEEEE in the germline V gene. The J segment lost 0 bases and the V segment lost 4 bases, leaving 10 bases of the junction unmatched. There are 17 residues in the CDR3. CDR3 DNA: TGTGCCAGCAGCCGCTGGGACAGGGCAATAACTAACTATGGCTACACCTTC. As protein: CASSRWDRAITNYGYTF. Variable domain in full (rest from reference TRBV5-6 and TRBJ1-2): DAGVTQSPTHLIKTRGQQVTLRCSPKSGHDTVSWYQQALGQGPQFIFQYYEEEERQRGNFPDRFSGHQFPNYSSELNVNALLLGDSALYLCASSRWDRAITNYGYTFGSGTRLTVV.